The 18 T cell receptor beta chains listed next were all sequenced from one sample in a study of radiotherapy plus CTLA-4 blockade in lung cancer. Clones were sequenced by immunoSEQ multiplex PCR, and TCRdb holds only the in-frame ones, with some missing. The table records about 12,000 clones, 84% of them present only once. Sequenced material: peripheral blood, taken from a patient treated with radiotherapy plus ipilimumab. The receptors were gathered from a human donor with non-small cell lung cancer that progressed on radiotherapy plus ipilimumab.

This rearrangement joins TRBV7-9 to TRBJ2-3, with 7 bases matching TRBD2. The CDR3 extends over 15 amino acids. Germline lookup yields CDR1 SEHNR and CDR2 FQNEAQ (reference sequence). The junction had 2 bases not matched to a gene; V was cut back by 1 base and J by 1 base. The CDR3 DNA reads TGTGCCAGCAGCTTAGACGCGGGGGGCACAGATACGCAGTATTTT. It specifies CASSLDAGGTDTQYF.

This chain joins TRBV5-6 and TRBJ1-1; tentatively, D is TRBD1 (5 bases). Trimming pared 1 base from V and 1 base from J, leaving 11 bases between. This CDR3 spans 15 amino acids. Germline CDR1 and CDR2: SGHDT and YYEEEE. The CDR3 nucleotides are TGTGCCAGCAGCTTGTGGGGGATTGGGAACACTGAAGCTTTCTTT. Its translation is CASSLWGIGNTEAFF.

The rearrangement uses TRBV12-2 and TRBJ2-1; the table calls TRBD2, which could not be checked here. TRBV12-2 is given as a pseudogene. The CDR3 has 18 amino acids. The CDR3 nucleotides are TGTGCAAGTCGCTCGAACAGGACGACTAGCCGACGGTCCAATGAGCAGTTCTTC. It yields the protein CASRSNRTTSRRSNEQFF.

This clone was observed a handful of times. The CDR3 is CASNEDYGYTF. The CDR3 DNA reads TGTGCCAGCAACGAGGATTATGGCTACACCTTC. The chain couples TRBV2 to TRBJ1-2; D call uncertain. Germline lookup yields CDR1 SNHLY and CDR2 FYNNEI. This CDR3 is built from 11 residues. With 7 bases removed from V and 5 bases from J, the gap between germline ends came to 8 bases. Supplemented by reference TRBV2 and TRBJ1-2, the full variable domain reads EPEVTQTPSHQVTQMGQEVILRCVPISNHLYFYWYRQILGQKVEFLVSFYNNEISEKSEIFDDQFSVERPDGSNFTLKIRSTKLEDSAMYFCASNEDYGYTFGSGTRLTVV.

The chain joins TRBV5-1 to TRBJ2-2; the D gene is possibly TRBD1 (6 bases). V was trimmed by 4 bases and J by 4 bases, leaving 14 bases between them. Germline lookup yields CDR1 SGHRS and CDR2 YFSETQ. This CDR3 has 15 amino acids. The CDR3 spells CASSHRTELTGELFF. For the CDR3, the DNA is TGCGCCAGCAGCCACCGGACAGAACTCACCGGGGAGCTGTTTTTT. Drawing the rest from reference TRBV5-1 and TRBJ2-2, the complete variable domain is KAGVTQTPRYLIKTRGQQVTLSCSPISGHRSVSWYQQTPGQGLQFLFEYFSETQRNKGNFPGRFSGRQFSNSRSEMNVSTLELGDSALYLCASSHRTELTGELFFGEGSRLTVL.

This chain connects TRBV7-9 to TRBJ2-7, with 10 bases identical to TRBD1. The CDR3 sequence is 14 residues long. In germline, CDR1 is SEHNR, CDR2 FQNEAQ (reference sequence). J gave up 5 bases and V 4 bases, and 5 bases lay outside the gene matches. The CDR3 DNA sequence: TGTGCCAGCAGCTCGAGGACAGGGGGGGACGAGCAGTACTTC. Its translation is CASSSRTGGDEQYF.

This clone has only a few counts. One junction end disagrees with the germline gene, perhaps due to a read error. The gene calls are TRBV7-7 and TRBJ2-1; no clear D. The germline V gene has CDR1 SSHAT and CDR2 FNYEAQ (reference sequence). CDR3 size: 13 residues. The CDR3 DNA follows: TGTGCTAGCAGTCGGACCCAGGTCGATGAGCAGTTCTTC. This sequence encodes CASSRTQVDEQFF.

The V and J genes are TRBV9 and TRBJ1-2; tentatively, D is TRBD1 (6 bases). V lost 0 bases and J lost 5, with 11 bases in between. Germline V gene data show CDR1 as SGDLS and CDR2 as YYNGEE. This CDR3 is 14 amino acids long. The CDR3 sequence: CASSVGDKGYGYTF. For the CDR3, the DNA is TGTGCCAGCAGCGTAGGGGACAAGGGTTATGGCTACACCTTC.

The V gene is TRBV9, the J gene TRBJ2-3, with 7 nucleotides matching TRBD2. Germline V gene sequence: CDR1 SGDLS, CDR2 YYNGEE. This CDR3 is built from 16 residues. V was pared by 2 bases and J by 0 bases, with 6 bases of the junction left unmatched. In nucleotides, the CDR3 is TGTGCCAGCAGCGTTACCGCGGGGGTAAGCACAGATACGCAGTATTTT. Amino acid sequence: CASSVTAGVSTDTQYF.

The chain has TRBV7-3 and TRBJ2-3; TRBD2 might be the D (5 bases). The CDR3 spans 15 residues. V was cut by 5 bases and J by 4 bases, with 16 bases left in between. Germline V lookup: CDR1 SGHTA, CDR2 FQGTGA. The CDR3 bases are TGTGCCAGCAGCAACCCTGAGAGGGCCTCAGATACGCAGTATTTT. It translates to CASSNPERASDTQYF.

The chain carries TRBV4-1 and TRBJ2-5; D may correspond to TRBD1 or TRBD2 (5 bases each). CDR3 length: 15 amino acids. V was cut by 4 bases and J by 1 base, with 13 bases left in between. The germline V gene has CDR1 MGHRA and CDR2 YSYEKL. CDR3 residues: CASSLIGAAQETQYF. The CDR3 DNA reads as TGCGCCAGCAGCCTCATCGGGGCGGCCCAAGAGACCCAGTACTTC.

J is TRBJ2-3 and V is TRBV5-1; 14 nucleotides line up with TRBD2. Germline values: CDR1 SGHRS, CDR2 YFSETQ. V trimming: 3 bases; J trimming: 2 bases; junction bases outside the gene matches: 5. There are 17 residues in the CDR3. The CDR3 region is CASSSGLAGGSTDTQYF. The CDR3, as DNA: TGCGCCAGCAGCTCTGGACTAGCGGGGGGCTCCACAGATACGCAGTATTTT. Combining the CDR3 with reference TRBV5-1 and TRBJ2-3 gives the whole variable domain KAGVTQTPRYLIKTRGQQVTLSCSPISGHRSVSWYQQTPGQGLQFLFEYFSETQRNKGNFPGRFSGRQFSNSRSEMNVSTLELGDSALYLCASSSGLAGGSTDTQYFGPGTRLTVL.

This sequence joins TRBV29-1 and TRBJ2-1; 9 nucleotides match TRBD1. V lost 4 bases, J lost 3 bases, and 1 base stayed unmatched. Germline CDR1 SQVTM, CDR2 ANQGSEA. The CDR3 extends over 13 amino acids. The CDR3 is CSVGQGGYNEQFF. Here the CDR3 DNA reads TGCAGCGTTGGACAGGGGGGCTACAATGAGCAGTTCTTC.

This chain connects TRBV4-1 to TRBJ2-1, with 7 bases that match TRBD2. The ends lost 4 bases at V and 4 bases at J; junction bases unmatched: 7. This CDR3 has 15 residues. Germline-derived CDR1 and CDR2 are MGHRA and YSYEKL. The CDR3 DNA sequence: TGCGCCAGCAGCCTCATGGGACTAAAATACAATGAGCAGTTCTTC. This codes for CASSLMGLKYNEQFF.

This clone has a single count. This chain uses TRBV13 with TRBJ2-1; D is undetermined. CDR1 PRHDT and CDR2 FYEKMQ come from the germline V gene (reference sequence). V lost 1 base, J lost 0 bases, and 10 bases lay in between. The CDR3 has 16 amino acids. The CDR3 nucleotides read TGTGCCAGCAGCTTAGATAGGAGTCTCTCCTACAATGAGCAGTTCTTC. Protein sequence: CASSLDRSLSYNEQFF.

This chain joins TRBV6-1 and TRBJ2-5, with TRBD1 matching over 12 bases. V gave up 5 bases and J gave up 4 bases; unmatched junction bases: 5. CDR3 length: 15 residues. Germline V gene lookup returns CDR1 MNHNS and CDR2 SASEGT. The CDR3 DNA sequence: TGTGCCAGCAGTAGTGGGACAGGGGGCGTAGAGACCCAGTACTTC. Its protein is CASSSGTGGVETQYF.

The chain carries TRBV19 and TRBJ2-5, with D possibly matching TRBD1 (6 bases). The CDR3 sequence is 14 residues long. Germline-derived CDR1 and CDR2 are LNHDA and SQIVND (reference sequence). The V and J ends lost 6 bases and 5 bases respectively, with 16 bases between them. CDR3 in DNA: TGTGCCAGTAGACAGGGTAATGTCCAGGAGACCCAGTACTTC. This translates into CASRQGNVQETQYF.

The CDR3 coding sequence is TGTGCCAGCAGCTTAGGCAACACCGGGGAGCTGTTTTTT. Translation: CASSLGNTGELFF. The chain couples TRBV7-8 to TRBJ2-2; D not certain. The length of the CDR3 is 13 residues. The V and J ends lost 1 base and 2 bases respectively, with 2 bases between them. Germline V gene lookup returns CDR1 SGHVS and CDR2 FQNEAQ.